The 11 T cell receptor beta chains given below trace back to one sample, sequenced in a study of response to subunit inactivated influenza vaccine (dated by TCRdb to the late 2010s). The library was produced with RT-PCR. Reads for this sample came from an Illumina HiSeq 2500. The public reads were reanalyzed by TCRdb: fastp trimming at Q25, MiXCR alignment, in-frame beta chains only. For every CDR3 protein sequence, its rows merge into one entry that carries the most common genes and DNA. This sample is represented by about 800,000 distinct CDR3 sequences; around 20% of them were singletons. Together, the top ten hold roughly a tenth of the sample. Material: PBMCs from blood, obtained 4 to 6 days after vaccination. The origin of the receptors is a middle-aged man who received an inactivated influenza vaccine. Donor details come from another sample of the same person, matched by shared clones.

This clonotype was picked up a small number of times. The gene calls are TRBV20-1 and TRBJ1-1; D might be TRBD1 (5 bases). CDR3 size: 12 residues. The germline V gene has CDR1 DFQATT and CDR2 SNEGSKA (reference sequence). V lost 4 bases, J lost 1 base, and 7 bases lay in between. The CDR3: CSAKTANTEAFF. CDR3 in DNA: TGCAGTGCTAAGACAGCGAACACTGAAGCTTTCTTT.

The chain has TRBV7-9 and TRBJ2-5, with D unresolved. Germline V gene sequence: CDR1 SEHNR, CDR2 FQNEAQ (reference sequence). With 4 bases removed from V and 3 bases from J, the gap between germline ends came to 6 bases. The CDR3 length is 12 residues. The CDR3 region has the DNA TGTGCCAGCAGCTCCGTTGAAGAGACCCAGTACTTC. Residues: CASSSVEETQYF.

A few counts support this clonotype. The rearrangement links TRBV20-1 to TRBJ2-7; D may be TRBD1 (6 bases). The CDR3 spans 15 residues. From germline, CDR1 is DFQATT and CDR2 SNEGSKA (reference sequence). V lost 5 bases and J 2 bases, leaving 19 bases between the germline ends. The chain's CDR3 is CSAVRGGPTTYEQYF. The CDR3 bases are TGCAGTGCTGTTAGAGGGGGACCGACAACCTACGAGCAGTACTTC.

This clonotype appeared a few times. The V call is TRBV7-3, the J call TRBJ2-7, with a weak D call TRBD2 (6 bases). Germline assignment: CDR1 SGHTA and CDR2 FQGTGA. The ends were cut back, 5 bases at V and 2 bases at J, with 13 bases in the middle. The CDR3 spans 14 residues. The CDR3 coding sequence is TGTGCCAGCAGCCCGGGACGGGGGACCTACGAGCAGTACTTC. It translates to CASSPGRGTYEQYF.

This clonotype was found a few times. The chain is built from TRBV7-2 and TRBJ2-1; 9 bases agree with TRBD2. V was pared by 1 base and J by 6 bases, with 7 bases of the junction left unmatched. This CDR3 is built from 16 residues. Germline V gives CDR1 SGHTA, CDR2 FQGNSA. DNA of the CDR3: TGTGCCAGCAGCTTAGAACCGGGACTAGCTTTCAATGAGCAGTTCTTC. It is translated as CASSLEPGLAFNEQFF.

V and J are TRBV5-5 and TRBJ2-7, with 8 positions matching TRBD2. After removal of 3 bases from V and 3 bases from J, the junction contained 5 bases not matched to a gene. The CDR3 is 14 amino acids. Germline-derived CDR1 and CDR2 are SGHKS and YYEKEE (reference sequence). The CDR3 sequence: CASSYSGALYEQYF. As DNA, the CDR3 is TGTGCCAGCAGCTATAGCGGGGCCCTCTACGAGCAGTACTTC.

There are a few counts of this clonotype. The rearrangement joins TRBV2 to TRBJ2-3; TRBD1 or TRBD2 may be the D gene (5 bases each). This CDR3 contains 14 residues. V lost 6 bases and J 5 bases, leaving 15 bases between the germline ends. Looked up from germline, CDR1 is SNHLY and CDR2 is FYNNEI. In nucleotides, the CDR3 is TGTGCCAGCAGCCTCGGGGCGAGTGTAGATACGCAGTATTTT. This encodes CASSLGASVDTQYF.

V gene TRBV5-5 combines with J gene TRBJ1-5; D ambiguous. The CDR3 is 14 residues long. Germline CDR1 SGHKS, CDR2 YYEKEE (reference sequence). Trimming took 0 bases from V and 7 from J, leaving 11 bases between them. This CDR3 is CASSLDRVMQPQHF. The CDR3 nucleotides read TGTGCCAGCAGCTTGGATCGGGTGATGCAGCCCCAGCATTTT.

The V call is TRBV6-1, the J call TRBJ2-3; TRBD1 matches 7 bases. After removal of 8 bases from V and 0 bases from J, the junction contained 11 bases not matched to a gene. Germline loops: CDR1 MNHNS, CDR2 SASEGT. The CDR3 sequence is 16 residues long. CDR3 nucleotides: TGTGCCAGCCGCTGGGGACGACAGGGCAGCACAGATACGCAGTATTTT. Protein: CASRWGRQGSTDTQYF.

This clonotype turned up a few times. The genes are TRBV12-3 or TRBV12-4 and TRBJ2-5, with D perhaps TRBD1 or TRBD2 (7 bases each). The V and J ends lost 6 bases and 7 bases respectively, with 15 bases between them. This CDR3 spans 13 amino acids. CDR3 bases: TGTGCCAGCAGGCCAACAGGGGAGGGGACCCAGTACTTC. Residues: CASRPTGEGTQYF.

This clonotype was recorded at least ten times. The chain joins TRBV10-3 to TRBJ2-7, with D perhaps matching TRBD1 (5 bases). V was pared by 5 bases and J by 4 bases, with 9 bases between. In germline, CDR1 is ENHRY, CDR2 SYGVKD. The CDR3 length is 12 residues. CDR3 nucleotides: TGTGCCATCAGTACTCAGGGATACGAGCAGTACTTC. Amino acids: CAISTQGYEQYF.